The source of this T cell receptor beta chain is a study of cytomegalovirus exposure and HLA in healthy donors. Trimming cost V 1 base and J 7 bases, with 11 bases left between them. This CDR3 has 15 amino acids. Germline lookup yields CDR1 LNHNV and CDR2 YYDKDF (reference sequence). PCR involved 60 Vbeta and 13 Jbeta primers. TCRdb keeps only in-frame clones here, not all; method: immunoSEQ multiplex PCR. With around 70,000 clones in the sample, the ten largest clones hold over 3%. The genes are TRBV15 and TRBJ1-6; D call uncertain. Sequencing was carried out using PBMCs. This clonotype originated in a female donor in good health and CMV-seropositive. The CDR3, as DNA: TGTGCCACCAGCAGAGCGTCTGGCCCCAATTCACCCCTCCACTTT. It translates to CATSRASGPNSPLHF.